One and the same sample provided the 28 T cell receptor beta chains below, sequenced in a study of post-analysis software for immune sequencing data. General observations from the study: Included in a set of roughly 5 TRBV segments more frequent in patients than controls were TRBV5-6, TRBV5-1 and TRBV20-1.

What these receptors recognize is not known. cDNA libraries of TCR beta carried unique molecular identifiers. TCRdb fed the PCR reads into MiXCR, producing one record per CDR3 protein. The repertoire holds about 540,000 distinct CDR3 sequences, with 34% as singletons. The sequencing sample was made of blood. The origin of the receptors is a girl under 18 with multiple sclerosis.

The chain couples TRBV3-1 to TRBJ2-1, with D possibly being TRBD1 (5 bases). Deletions cut 2 bases from V and 8 bases from J, with 10 bases between. Per germline, CDR1 LGHDT and CDR2 YNNKEL (reference sequence). The CDR3 is made up of 13 amino acids. The chain's CDR3 is CASSQYSRDEQFF. CDR3 bases: TGTGCCAGCAGCCAATACAGCAGGGATGAGCAGTTCTTC.

The gene calls are TRBV5-1 and TRBJ2-1; either TRBD1 or TRBD2 may fit D (6 bases each). V was pared by 2 bases and J by 1 base, with 10 bases between. CDR1 SGHRS and CDR2 YFSETQ come from the germline V gene. The CDR3 runs 15 residues. Here the CDR3 reads CASSLGGTSYNEQFF. DNA of the CDR3: TGCGCCAGCAGCTTAGGGGGGACATCCTACAATGAGCAGTTCTTC.

In this sample, this clonotype turned up a few times. The V and J genes are TRBV20-1 and TRBJ2-4; D might be TRBD1 (6 bases). The V end was cut by 6 bases, the J end by 2 bases, with 14 bases between. Germline V gene lookup returns CDR1 DFQATT and CDR2 SNEGSKA (reference sequence). CDR3 size: 14 residues. The CDR3 region has the DNA TGCAGTGCCTCGTCGACAGGACCCAAAAACATTCAGTACTTC. Encoded protein: CSASSTGPKNIQYF.

The V gene is TRBV3-1, the J gene TRBJ2-7; D is perhaps TRBD1 (5 bases). The V gene lost 1 base and the J gene lost 0 bases, with 16 bases spanning the gap. Germline V lookup: CDR1 LGHDT, CDR2 YNNKEL (reference sequence). This CDR3 contains 17 residues. CDR3 coding DNA: TGTGCCAGCAGCCAAGTTGGAAGGACATCACTCTCCTACGAGCAGTACTTC. Translated, it gives CASSQVGRTSLSYEQYF.

The chain is built from TRBV4-1 and TRBJ2-2; D is possibly TRBD1 (6 bases). This CDR3 comprises 15 residues. CDR1 MGHRA and CDR2 YSYEKL come from the germline V gene. Trimming pared 6 bases from V and 7 bases from J, leaving 18 bases between. The CDR3 spells CASRQGRTLGGELFF. The DNA for the CDR3 is TGCGCCAGCAGACAGGGACGAACTCTCGGCGGGGAGCTGTTTTTT.

By its share, this clonotype is medium-sized. The chain couples TRBV4-1 to TRBJ2-5; TRBD2 matches 12 bases. The trim removed 1 base at V and 1 base at J, leaving 7 bases unmatched. The CDR3 sequence is 18 residues long. Germline CDR1 reads MGHRA; CDR2 reads YSYEKL. Here the CDR3 reads CASSQGPSGGGLQETQYF. The CDR3 region has the DNA TGCGCCAGCAGCCAAGGCCCTAGCGGGGGGGGCCTCCAAGAGACCCAGTACTTC.

The V call is TRBV20-1, the J call TRBJ2-2; TRBD2 agrees at 9 bases. This CDR3 region has 16 residues. Trimming took 0 bases from V and 5 from J; bases not matched to a gene: 7. From germline, CDR1 is DFQATT and CDR2 SNEGSKA (reference sequence). CDR3 in amino acids: CSARDLRGGVTGELFF. The CDR3 region has the DNA TGCAGTGCTAGAGACCTGCGCGGGGGGGTGACCGGGGAGCTGTTTTTT.

A note on this clonotype: A much larger clone differs by one base, so this may be a read error. The genes are TRBV7-9 and TRBJ2-5; TRBD2 agrees at 7 bases. Germline assignment: CDR1 SEHNR and CDR2 FQNEAQ (reference sequence). The CDR3 spans 16 residues. CDR3 DNA: TGTACCAGCAGCTTAGTTCCAGCGGGATTACAAGAGACCCAGTACTTC. Translated: CTSSLVPAGLQETQYF.

V gene TRBV7-2 combines with J gene TRBJ2-7, with TRBD1 matching over 10 bases. CDR1 is SGHTA, CDR2 FQGNSA, per germline. This CDR3 spans 14 amino acids. After removal of 5 bases from V and 4 bases from J, the junction contained 5 bases not matched to a gene. The CDR3 loop is CASSQGQGLYEQYF. Here the CDR3 DNA reads TGTGCCAGCAGCCAGGGACAGGGGCTATACGAGCAGTACTTC.

Regarding this clonotype: A junction end diverges from the germline sequence, so it may reflect a read error. The chain has TRBV5-1 and TRBJ2-5, with TRBD1 matching over 9 bases. Germline V gene lookup returns CDR1 SGHRS and CDR2 YFSETQ. The CDR3 has 16 residues. Here the CDR3 DNA reads TGCGTCAGCAGCTTGGCCGGGACAGGGATTCAAGAGACCCAGTACTTC. This translates into CVSSLAGTGIQETQYF.

This clonotype came up many times. The chain couples TRBV15 to TRBJ2-5; 7 bases are a match to TRBD2. The CDR3 consists of 15 residues. Germline V gives CDR1 LNHNV, CDR2 YYDKDF (reference sequence). Trimming took 2 bases from V and 2 from J; bases not matched to a gene: 5. The CDR3 sequence: CATSRQGRVQETQYF. The CDR3 DNA sequence: TGTGCCACCAGCAGACAAGGGAGGGTACAAGAGACCCAGTACTTC.

This clonotype was counted between two and nine times. The CDR3, as DNA: TGTGCCAGCAGTGAATCGGTCGGTCAAGAGACCCAGTACTTC. This translates into CASSESVGQETQYF. The chain uses TRBV25-1 and TRBJ2-5; D unclear. The CDR3 loop spans 14 amino acids. From germline, CDR1 is MGHDK and CDR2 SYGVNS. The ends were cut back, 1 base at V and 2 bases at J, with 8 bases in the middle.

This clonotype appeared a few times. The V gene is TRBV6-5, the J gene TRBJ1-6; D ambiguous. With 2 bases removed from V and 7 bases from J, the gap between germline ends came to 12 bases. The CDR3 runs 15 residues. Germline V gene sequence: CDR1 MNHEY, CDR2 SVGAGI. CDR3 sequence reads: CASSYHRGGNSPLHF. For the CDR3, the DNA is TGTGCCAGCAGTTACCACCGGGGAGGCAATTCACCCCTCCACTTT.

The chain carries TRBV29-1 and TRBJ1-1, with 8 bases identical to TRBD1. Germline V gives CDR1 SQVTM, CDR2 ANQGSEA. J was trimmed by 5 bases and V by 4 bases; bases with no gene match: 3. The CDR3 is 12 amino acids. As DNA, the CDR3 is TGCAGCGTTGGGACAGGGCGGACTGAAGCTTTCTTT. Translated: CSVGTGRTEAFF.

J is TRBJ1-2 and V is TRBV2; D not certain. The CDR3 runs to 11 residues. Germline V gene lookup returns CDR1 SNHLY and CDR2 FYNNEI. V dropped 7 bases and J dropped 7 bases, with 10 bases sitting between them. The chain's CDR3 is CASNDFLGYTF. The CDR3 nucleotides are TGTGCCAGCAATGACTTTCTTGGCTACACCTTC.

The table lists this clonotype with a few counts. V is TRBV29-1 and J is TRBJ1-4, with D hard to call. From germline, CDR1 is SQVTM and CDR2 ANQGSEA. Trimming stripped 0 bases from V and 11 bases from J, with 16 bases between. The CDR3 runs to 14 residues. This CDR3 reads CSVEDQSNGGKLFF. The DNA of the CDR3 is TGCAGCGTTGAAGACCAGTCAAATGGCGGGAAACTGTTTTTT.

The chain links TRBV20-1 to TRBJ2-3; D gene ambiguous. The V gene's germline CDR1 is DFQATT and CDR2 SNEGSKA (reference sequence). The CDR3 runs 11 residues. Trimming cost V 5 bases and J 0 bases, with 3 bases left between them. The DNA of the CDR3 is TGCAGTGCTTGGAGCACAGATACGCAGTATTTT. Protein sequence: CSAWSTDTQYF.

This clonotype came up many times. The V call is TRBV29-1, the J call TRBJ2-3; D possibly corresponds to TRBD2 (5 bases). The CDR3 totals 13 residues. Germline values: CDR1 SQVTM, CDR2 ANQGSEA. The ends were cut back, 5 bases at V and 6 bases at J, with 15 bases in the middle. CDR3 amino acids: CSVRGRGVDTQYF. The CDR3 coding sequence is TGCAGCGTTCGAGGGCGCGGTGTTGATACGCAGTATTTT.

This clonotype turned up a few times. The genes are TRBV6-5 and TRBJ2-5, with 9 nucleotides matching TRBD1. This CDR3 is built from 19 residues. From germline, CDR1 is MNHEY and CDR2 SVGAGI. Trimming cost V 2 bases and J 2 bases; bases outside gene matches: 15. The CDR3 loop reads CASSYPAPGQGTEQETQYF. In DNA, the CDR3 is TGTGCCAGCAGTTACCCGGCCCCGGGACAGGGAACGGAGCAAGAGACCCAGTACTTC.

This rearrangement joins TRBV7-2 to TRBJ2-1, with 8 positions matching TRBD2. J gave up 9 bases and V 2 bases, and 3 bases lay outside the gene matches. CDR1 is SGHTA and CDR2 is FQGNSA in the germline V gene. CDR3 length: 13 residues. CDR3 in DNA: TGTGCCAGCAGCTTACACGGGGGGGCTGAGCAGTTCTTC. Its translation is CASSLHGGAEQFF.

The chain joins TRBV20-1 to TRBJ2-3; D remains unclear. The CDR3 spans 14 residues. V was clipped by 6 bases and J by 4 bases, with 17 bases between them. In germline, CDR1 is DFQATT, CDR2 SNEGSKA (reference sequence). The CDR3 DNA reads TGCAGTGCCGCGGCCGGCGCCACTTCAGATACGCAGTATTTT. It codes for CSAAAGATSDTQYF.

This clonotype was observed a few times. The chain carries TRBV28 and TRBJ2-5; 8 bases agree with TRBD2. J lost 4 bases, V lost 0 bases, and 4 bases had no gene match. The CDR3 contains 15 residues. CDR1 and CDR2 from the germline V gene are MDHEN and SYDVKM. CDR3: CASSLWAGGRETQYF. Written as DNA, the CDR3 is TGTGCCAGCAGTTTATGGGCGGGGGGAAGAGAGACCCAGTACTTC.

This clonotype has just a few counts. The chain's CDR3 is CATSQTGAEETQYF. The CDR3 bases are TGTGCCACCAGCCAGACAGGGGCTGAGGAGACCCAGTACTTC. The chain couples TRBV24-1 to TRBJ2-5; TRBD1 agrees at 8 bases. This CDR3 has 14 residues. Germline CDR1 and CDR2: KGHDR and SFDVKD. Losses at the gene ends were 7 bases for V and 5 bases for J; bases not matched to a gene: 8.

This clonotype was counted only a few times. The chain employs TRBV5-1 and TRBJ2-4; D is perhaps TRBD1 or TRBD2 (5 bases each). V dropped 4 bases and J dropped 5 bases, with 13 bases sitting between them. Germline-derived CDR1 and CDR2 are SGHRS and YFSETQ. CDR3 length: 14 residues. The CDR3: CASSPGTSQNIQYF. The CDR3 DNA reads as TGCGCCAGCAGCCCAGGGACGAGCCAAAACATTCAGTACTTC.

V usage is TRBV20-1 and J usage is TRBJ1-2; D possibly corresponds to TRBD1 (5 bases). CDR3 length: 12 residues. V lost 3 bases, J lost 4 bases, and 9 bases lay in between. Germline lookup yields CDR1 DFQATT and CDR2 SNEGSKA (reference sequence). This chain's CDR3 is CSARQGSYGYTF. The CDR3 nucleotides read TGCAGTGCTAGGCAGGGAAGCTATGGCTACACCTTC.

This chain uses TRBV7-9 with TRBJ2-3; D not resolved. V dropped 9 bases and J dropped 0 bases, with 13 bases sitting between them. Germline-derived CDR1 and CDR2 are SEHNR and FQNEAQ (reference sequence). The CDR3 has 14 amino acids. CDR3 in amino acids: CARSTDSSTDTQYF. As DNA, the CDR3 is TGTGCCAGAAGCACGGATTCTAGCACAGATACGCAGTATTTT.

DNA for the CDR3: TGCGCCAGCAGCCTGCGATGGACTATGGGGCACACCTTC. This codes for CASSLRWTMGHTF. The J gene is TRBJ1-2, the V gene TRBV4-1; D is possibly TRBD1 (5 bases). CDR3 size: 13 residues. V lost 4 bases and J 12 bases, leaving 18 bases between the germline ends. Germline V gene lookup returns CDR1 MGHRA and CDR2 YSYEKL.

There are a few counts of this clonotype. The chain recombines TRBV15 with TRBJ2-3, with D maybe TRBD2 (6 bases). The germline gives CDR1 LNHNV, CDR2 YYDKDF (reference sequence). This CDR3 has 15 amino acids. V shed 0 bases and J shed 8 bases, with 15 bases lying between them. The CDR3 nucleotides are TGTGCCACCAGCAGAGATGGGACTCAGCAGGGTACGCAGTATTTT. Its translation: CATSRDGTQQGTQYF.